One sample yielded the 29 T cell receptor beta chains listed below, sequenced in a study of CD8+ T cells in alopecia areata. Extraction and reverse transcription of RNA yielded cDNA as the sequencing template. Repertoires were generated with immunoSEQ multiplex PCR, while TCRdb's copy carries only in-frame clones and drops some. The repertoire holds 110,000 or so clones, with roughly 50% as singletons. Noted treatment: oral pan-JAK inhibitor, 5-10 mg twice daily. Sequenced here: CD8+ T cells sorted from blood, sampled at week 4, from a patient treated with tofacitinib. All receptors derive from a human donor with alopecia areata.

The chain recombines TRBV9 with TRBJ1-2, with D unclear. Germline assignment: CDR1 SGDLS and CDR2 YYNGEE. V shed 2 bases and J shed 7 bases, with 12 bases lying between them. This CDR3 comprises 13 residues. As DNA, the CDR3 is TGTGCCAGCAGCGTGTCGGGAACCGCTGGCTACACCTTC. As protein: CASSVSGTAGYTF.

The gene calls are TRBV5-6 and TRBJ1-4; 7 positions agree with TRBD1. This CDR3 spans 17 amino acids. J lost 7 bases, V lost 4 bases, and 16 bases had no gene match. Germline CDR1 is SGHDT and CDR2 is YYEEEE. The DNA of the CDR3 is TGTGCCAGCAGCCATGGAGGGGGCTCTCATGGAGGTGAAAAACTGTTTTTT. Protein product: CASSHGGGSHGGEKLFF.

The rearrangement links TRBV29-1 to TRBJ2-1, with D uncertain. Trimming shortened V by 2 bases and J by 5 bases, and 4 bases separated the two germline ends. Germline V gene lookup returns CDR1 SQVTM and CDR2 ANQGSEA. This CDR3 is built from 11 residues. Here the CDR3 reads CSVEQNNEQFF. Written as DNA, the CDR3 is TGCAGCGTTGAACAAAACAATGAGCAGTTCTTC.

There are a few counts of this clone. This chain joins TRBV27 and TRBJ1-2, with D possibly matching TRBD1 (6 bases). The CDR3 is made up of 12 amino acids. The germline CDR1 and CDR2 sequences are MNHEY and SMNVEV (reference sequence). V was cut by 6 bases and J by 8 bases, with 13 bases left in between. The CDR3, as DNA: TGTGCCAGCAGATTACAGGGCGGGGGCTACACCTTC. Protein product: CASRLQGGGYTF.

The chain has TRBV27 and TRBJ1-1, with TRBD1 identical over 7 bases. V was clipped by 4 bases and J by 0 bases; unmatched bases: 5. From germline, CDR1 is MNHEY and CDR2 SMNVEV (reference sequence). This CDR3 spans 15 amino acids. CDR3 coding DNA: TGTGCCAGCAGTTCTAACAGGGGAATGAACACTGAAGCTTTCTTT. This translates into CASSSNRGMNTEAFF.

The rearrangement uses TRBV6-6 and TRBJ1-5, with no clear D. The CDR3 totals 14 residues. From germline, CDR1 is MNHNY and CDR2 SVGAGI (reference sequence). The V end lost 1 base, the J end lost 2 bases, and 6 bases lay between the germline ends. The CDR3 reads CASSYYPGNQPQHF. Here the CDR3 DNA reads TGTGCCAGCAGTTACTACCCGGGCAATCAGCCCCAGCATTTT.

Comment on this clone: At one of its ends the junction is not consistent with the germline gene, which may arise from a read error. This chain joins TRBV2 and TRBJ2-1; D unclear. Germline CDR1 SNHLY, CDR2 FYNNEI. This CDR3 region has 12 residues. DNA of the CDR3: TGTGCCAGCAGGATCCTCTACGATGAGCAGTTCTTC. Translating gives CASRILYDEQFF.

Here the CDR3 reads CASSSLTNLSRGYGYTF. The DNA for the CDR3 is TGTGCCAGCAGCTCTTTAACAAACCTCTCGAGAGGGTATGGCTACACCTTC. V and J are TRBV7-9 and TRBJ1-2, with no clear D. The length of the CDR3 is 17 residues. CDR1 and CDR2 from the germline V gene are SEHNR and FQNEAQ (reference sequence). Trimming removed 4 bases from V and 5 bases from J, with 23 bases in between.

The chain is built from TRBV30 and TRBJ1-6; 7 bases align to TRBD1. V was clipped by 1 base and J by 7 bases; unmatched bases: 7. Per germline, CDR1 GTSNPN and CDR2 SVGIG (reference sequence). The CDR3 is 15 amino acids. The CDR3 is CAWSDRGLGNSPLHF. For the CDR3, the DNA is TGTGCCTGGAGTGACAGGGGTTTGGGAAATTCACCCCTCCACTTT.

The chain joins TRBV7-2 to TRBJ2-5, with TRBD2 matching over 11 bases. The J segment lost 1 base and the V segment lost 3 bases, leaving 4 bases of the junction unmatched. CDR3 size: 16 residues. Germline loops: CDR1 SGHTA, CDR2 FQGNSA. CDR3 bases: TGTGCCAGCAGCTTCCACCTAGCGGGGGGCCAAGAGACCCAGTACTTC. Its protein product is CASSFHLAGGQETQYF.

The chain links TRBV18 to TRBJ1-1; the D is unclear. V was trimmed by 0 bases and J by 6 bases, leaving 8 bases between them. CDR1 and CDR2 (germline): KGHSH, LQKENI. CDR3 length equals 13 residues. CDR3 coding DNA: TGTGCCAGCTCACCACCAGGGTTCCCTGAAGCTTTCTTT. Translated: CASSPPGFPEAFF. The whole variable domain, filled in from reference TRBV18 and TRBJ1-1, reads NAGVMQNPRHLVRRRGQEARLRCSPMKGHSHVYWYRQLPEEGLKFMVYLQKENIIDESGMPKERFSAEFPKEGPSILRIQQVVRGDSAAYFCASSPPGFPEAFFGQGTRLTVV.

The V gene is TRBV28, the J gene TRBJ2-1; possibly TRBD1 for D (6 bases). V was cut by 7 bases and J by 8 bases, with 21 bases left in between. Germline CDR1 and CDR2: MDHEN and SYDVKM. The CDR3 loop spans 15 amino acids. CDR3 loop: CASKLRDQGSDEQFF. The CDR3 region has the DNA TGTGCCAGCAAACTACGGGATCAGGGGAGCGATGAGCAGTTCTTC.

The chain joins TRBV30 to TRBJ2-3; 7 bases match TRBD2. CDR3 length: 14 residues. V was pared by 2 bases and J by 1 base, with 3 bases of the junction left unmatched. In germline, CDR1 is GTSNPN, CDR2 SVGIG (reference sequence). The CDR3 DNA sequence: TGTGCCTGGAGTCTCAGCGGGGGCACAGATACGCAGTATTTT. Its translation: CAWSLSGGTDTQYF.

The chain recombines TRBV28 with TRBJ2-1, with D tentatively TRBD2 (5 bases). The ends were cut back, 4 bases at V and 8 bases at J, with 12 bases in the middle. The CDR3 runs 13 residues. CDR1 MDHEN and CDR2 SYDVKM come from the germline V gene. The CDR3 loop is CASSYREFDEQFF. CDR3 nucleotides: TGTGCCAGCAGTTACCGGGAATTCGATGAGCAGTTCTTC.

The J gene is TRBJ2-1, the V gene TRBV7-6, with D unclear. V dropped 1 base and J dropped 9 bases, with 4 bases sitting between them. The length of the CDR3 is 11 residues. Germline lookup yields CDR1 SGHVS and CDR2 FNYEAQ. The CDR3 region is CASSLGSEQFF. CDR3 nucleotide sequence: TGTGCCAGCAGCTTAGGGAGTGAGCAGTTCTTC.

This clone was picked up a small number of times. The gene calls are TRBV23-1 and TRBJ1-5; D is unclear. TRBV23-1 is annotated as an ORF whose role is uncertain. Deletions cut 1 base from V and 6 bases from J, with 4 bases between. CDR3 length equals 12 residues. The CDR3 region is CASSQYGQPQHF. CDR3 sequence (DNA): TGCGCCAGCAGTCAATACGGTCAGCCCCAGCATTTT.

This clone was seen a few times. This chain joins TRBV7-9 and TRBJ2-2, with 7 bases that match TRBD1. Germline CDR1 SEHNR, CDR2 FQNEAQ (reference sequence). V gave up 5 bases and J gave up 0 bases; unmatched junction bases: 9. The CDR3 is 17 amino acids. CDR3 in DNA: TGTGCCAGCAGCCTGAGCTACAGGGGACCGAACACCGGGGAGCTGTTTTTT. Encoded protein: CASSLSYRGPNTGELFF.

The chain couples TRBV15 to TRBJ1-2; TRBD1 might be the D (5 bases). The CDR3 consists of 13 residues. Trimming cost V 4 bases and J 4 bases, with 10 bases left between them. Germline CDR1 LNHNV, CDR2 YYDKDF (reference sequence). The CDR3 coding sequence is TGTGCCACCAGCACCTCCGGGACCTATGGCTACACCTTC. Amino acids: CATSTSGTYGYTF.

The gene calls are TRBV4-1 and TRBJ2-1; D is unclear. Trimming left V 0 bases short and J 4 bases short, with 7 bases between. Germline V gives CDR1 MGHRA, CDR2 YSYEKL. This CDR3 comprises 14 residues. The CDR3 spells CASSQDGPYNEQFF. The DNA for the CDR3 is TGCGCCAGCAGCCAAGACGGACCGTACAATGAGCAGTTCTTC.

The V and J genes are TRBV19 and TRBJ2-7, with D uncertain. Germline values: CDR1 LNHDA, CDR2 SQIVND (reference sequence). V lost 1 base and J 3 bases, leaving 13 bases between the germline ends. The CDR3 contains 15 residues. The CDR3 coding sequence is TGTGCCAGTAGTATAGCGGCTGAAACCCTCTACGAGCAGTACTTC. Translated: CASSIAAETLYEQYF.

This clone rates as medium-sized. CDR3 residues: CASSESGGSGDTQYF. CDR3 sequence (DNA): TGTGCCAGCAGTGAATCCGGGGGTAGCGGGGATACGCAGTATTTT. This chain links TRBV6-4 with TRBJ2-3, with 7 bases matching TRBD2. V dropped 3 bases and J dropped 6; count of bases not matched to a gene: 9. This CDR3 is built from 15 residues. The V gene's germline CDR1 is MRHNA and CDR2 SNTAGT.

The V and J genes are TRBV2 and TRBJ2-2; 7 bases line up with TRBD1. Germline CDR1 and CDR2: SNHLY and FYNNEI. V was pared by 6 bases and J by 4 bases, with 11 bases of the junction left unmatched. This CDR3 has 16 amino acids. The CDR3 DNA reads TGTGCCAGCAGACGGACACAGGGGATGAGCACCGGGGAGCTGTTTTTT. Translated: CASRRTQGMSTGELFF.

The chain couples TRBV13 to TRBJ2-7, with a possible D match to TRBD2 (6 bases). Germline V lookup: CDR1 PRHDT, CDR2 FYEKMQ (reference sequence). The CDR3 totals 13 residues. With 2 bases removed from V and 8 bases from J, the gap between germline ends came to 13 bases. The CDR3, as DNA: TGTGCCAGCAGCTTACCTGGGGAGGTCAAGCAGTACTTC. Amino acid sequence: CASSLPGEVKQYF. Full variable domain (missing parts from reference TRBV13 and TRBJ2-7): AAGVIQSPRHLIKEKRETATLKCYPIPRHDTVYWYQQGPGQDPQFLISFYEKMQSDKGSIPDRFSAQQFSDYHSELNMSSLELGDSALYFCASSLPGEVKQYFGPGTRLTVT.

V gene TRBV13 combines with J gene TRBJ1-1; 9 nucleotides match TRBD1. Trimming took 5 bases from V and 5 from J; bases not matched to a gene: 3. CDR1 and CDR2 (germline): PRHDT, FYEKMQ (reference sequence). The CDR3 spans 13 residues. CDR3 region: CASSQTGGTEAFF. The CDR3 DNA reads as TGTGCCAGCAGCCAGACAGGGGGTACTGAAGCTTTCTTT.

The J gene is TRBJ2-4, the V gene TRBV5-1; the D is unclear. V was pared by 2 bases and J by 12 bases, with 6 bases between. The CDR3 has 10 amino acids. Germline CDR1 reads SGHRS; CDR2 reads YFSETQ. The CDR3 loop is CASSLRHQYF. The CDR3 bases are TGCGCCAGCAGCTTAAGACATCAGTACTTC.

The chain recombines TRBV7-3 with TRBJ1-3; 7 bases agree with TRBD1. Trimming took 2 bases from V and 0 from J; bases not matched to a gene: 1. The germline V gene encodes CDR1 SGHTA and CDR2 FQGTGA. The CDR3 spans 15 residues. CDR3 sequence: CASSLAGGSGNTIYF. CDR3 nucleotides: TGTGCCAGCAGCTTAGCAGGGGGCTCTGGAAACACCATATATTTT. Together with reference TRBV7-3 and TRBJ1-3, the CDR3 gives the full variable domain: GAGVSQTPSNKVTEKGKYVELRCDPISGHTALYWYRQSLGQGPEFLIYFQGTGAADDSGLPNDRFFAVRPEGSVSTLKIQRTERGDSAVYLCASSLAGGSGNTIYFGEGSWLTVV.

The chain employs TRBV30 and TRBJ1-5, with D tentatively TRBD1 (6 bases). Germline CDR1 and CDR2: GTSNPN and SVGIG (reference sequence). The CDR3 totals 15 residues. V was shortened by 4 bases and J by 2 bases, with 15 bases between the two germline ends. The CDR3 loop reads CAWTPTGIGNQPQHF. Written as DNA, the CDR3 is TGTGCCTGGACCCCGACAGGAATAGGCAATCAGCCCCAGCATTTT.

This clone was counted a few times. The chain has TRBV7-2 and TRBJ2-5; weak D call: TRBD2 (6 bases). The CDR3 is 14 amino acids. Germline lookup yields CDR1 SGHTA and CDR2 FQGNSA. The V and J ends lost 0 bases and 1 base respectively, with 6 bases between them. The CDR3 spells CASSLAGGQETQYF. In DNA, the CDR3 is TGTGCCAGCAGCTTAGCGGGGGGCCAAGAGACCCAGTACTTC.

The chain carries TRBV29-1 and TRBJ2-1; TRBD2 matches at 7 bases. The CDR3 runs to 17 residues. The junction had 14 bases not matched to a gene; V was cut back by 0 bases and J by 6 bases. CDR1 SQVTM and CDR2 ANQGSEA come from the germline V gene. The CDR3 reads CSVEDPERGSISNEQFF. Written as DNA, the CDR3 is TGCAGCGTTGAAGATCCGGAGCGGGGCTCCATAAGCAATGAGCAGTTCTTC.